This T cell receptor beta chain was retrieved from a study of T cells in localized non-small cell lung cancer (dated by TCRdb to 2018 to 2020). At the level of the whole study: The study examined T cell repertoires in approximately 240 patients with early-stage NSCLC and compared tumors with uninvolved tumor-adjacent lungs. The cohort comprised a few hundred treatment-naïve NSCLC patients with resected, localized lung tumors. The mean age of the NSCLC patients was around 65 years, with 120 to 150 men and around 99 women.

At diagnosis, peripheral blood, uninvolved tumor-adjacent lung and tumor were collected and were preserved as a mix of fresh-frozen and FFPE material. For TCR repertoire profiling, the blood samples were analyzed as peripheral blood mononuclear cells. The CDR3 numbers 13 residues from cysteine through phenylalanine. Only CDR3 DNA remains: 39 bases, in frame from the first base. Taken from the germline V gene, the CDR1 and CDR2 loops are SGDLS and YYNGEE. The junction shows trimming of 0 bases on V and 4 bases on J, plus 5 bases between the germline ends. The immunoSEQ Assay was used to sequence TCR beta CDR3 regions from DNA. On the study's bioinformatics: T cell density was computed as TCR beta template counts normalized to usable DNA estimated by amplifying housekeeping genes. Richness was estimated with the preseqR package, extrapolating to 400,000 templates for PBMC samples and 120,000 templates for tissue samples. Clonality was calculated as one minus Pielou's evenness. Tissue-enriched TCRs were identified through differential abundance testing performed on productive amino-acid clonotypes, with a minimum total count of 5 and an alpha of 0.1. The Jaccard Index and the Morisita Overlap Index were used to quantify repertoire overlap between compartments. GLIPH grouped TCR beta CDR3s together with public tetramer-defined viral CDR3s, and a viral motif had to include at least three viral sequences and show V-gene enrichment. What TCRdb holds here is the immuneACCESS table cut down to in-frame rearrangements. Part of the clones is not present; checked against another copy, under half of the missing clones reflect an unresolved V gene, and the others are unexplained. The DNA gave D and trimming, while V, J and clone size come from that table. This sample is represented by around 64,000 clones; roughly 80% of them were singletons. Of the sample, less than 5.5% falls within the top ten clones.

The paper as a whole reports these results and caveats: Because the study design was exploratory, TCR variables were selected using unadjusted p-values without false-discovery rate correction. Uninvolved tumor-adjacent lung showed the highest T cell clonality, higher than tumor, which suggests more focused antigenic responses in the adjacent lung. A median of approximately 57 of the top 100 tumor clones were detected in paired uninvolved adjacent lung, and 25 to 35 of these tumor clones were also found among the top 100 clones of the paired uninvolved adjacent lung. Because multi-region sequencing of the tumors was not done, intratumor heterogeneity could not be ruled out. Longer overall survival was associated with higher blood T cell density, whereas shorter survival was associated with higher adjacent-lung clonality.

Note on this clone: Its antigen remains unidentified. There are no base qualities to consult, and no much larger clone falls within one base.

Sequencing used PBMCs, obtained before any cancer treatment. The chain was built from TRBV9 and TRBJ1-5, with an unclear D gene assignment. This sequence was found in a man aged 35-75 years with stage II lung adenocarcinoma. CDR3 loop: CASSVEENQPQHF. The DNA is as follows: TGTGCCAGCAGCGTAGAGGAGAATCAGCCCCAGCATTTT.